This TCR beta chain was recovered during a study of neurological immune-mediated disorders. The CDR3 runs to 14 residues. V was clipped by 5 bases and J by 6 bases, with 13 bases between them. Germline lookup yields CDR1 SGHVS and CDR2 FNYEAQ. Indicated time point: longitudinal time-point 2. This clonotype was seen many times. TCRdb called the 5' RACE reads again in MiXCR, with one record for every CDR3 protein. The sample has 65,000 to 95,000 distinct CDR3 sequences; more than 5% are singletons. The rearrangement links TRBV7-6 to TRBJ2-2; TRBD1 might be the D (6 bases). Sequencing was carried out using PBMCs. This TCR came from a woman aged 55-69 years with multiple sclerosis. The CDR3 reads CASSPNTGSGELFF. CDR3 in DNA: TGTGCCAGCAGCCCGAATACAGGGTCCGGGGAGCTGTTTTTT. Combining the CDR3 with reference TRBV7-6 and TRBJ2-2 gives the whole variable domain GAGVSQSPRYKVTKRGQDVALRCDPISGHVSLYWYRQALGQGPEFLTYFNYEAQQDKSGLPNDRFSAERPEGSISTLTIQRTEQRDSAMYRCASSPNTGSGELFFGEGSRLTVL.